Below are 27 T cell receptor beta chains sequenced from a single sample in a study of T cells in Graves' hyperthyroidism and ophthalmopathy. Template material for amplifying TCR beta CDR3 regions consisted of RNA transcripts. Primed by the HTBI set, a first-round RT-PCR was run on the TCR CDR3. TCRdb recomputed calls from the multiplex PCR reads with MiXCR, one row per CDR3 protein. Altogether approximately 530,000 distinct CDR3 sequences are present, approximately 16% being singletons, with the ten largest covering 18%. The specimen was blood. Receptor source: a young woman with Graves' hyperthyroidism.

This clonotype was counted many times. The chain joins TRBV11-2 to TRBJ2-5; TRBD2 is a possible D gene (7 bases). CDR3 length: 17 amino acids. Trimming took 4 bases from V and 9 from J, leaving 27 bases between them. Per germline, CDR1 SGHAT and CDR2 FQNNGV. CDR3 sequence (DNA): TGTGCCAGCAGCTCCCCGACGGGGGCTAGCGGTCCTTGGGCCCAGTACTTC. This codes for CASSSPTGASGPWAQYF.

This clonotype was detected ten times or more. The chain joins TRBV6-2 or TRBV6-3 to TRBJ1-1; weak D call: TRBD1 (5 bases). CDR1 MNHEY and CDR2 SVGEGT come from the germline V gene. The CDR3 is 13 residues long. V was shortened by 7 bases and J by 5 bases, with 14 bases between the two germline ends. In DNA form, the CDR3 reads TGTGCCAGCAAGGAGGGCAGGGCAACTGAAGCTTTCTTT. Protein: CASKEGRATEAFF.

V and J are TRBV29-1 and TRBJ2-6, with 13 bases lining up with TRBD2. From germline, CDR1 is SQVTM and CDR2 ANQGSEA. After removal of 3 bases from V and 2 bases from J, the junction contained 7 bases not matched to a gene. The length of the CDR3 is 18 residues. The CDR3 sequence is CSVDGTSGATAGANVLTF. CDR3 coding DNA: TGCAGCGTTGATGGGACTAGCGGGGCGACGGCTGGGGCCAACGTCCTGACTTTC.

At least ten counts were recorded for this clonotype. This chain uses TRBV5-6 with TRBJ2-3, with D possibly TRBD1 on 6 matching bases. Germline CDR1 and CDR2: SGHDT and YYEEEE. Trimming pared 3 bases from V and 4 bases from J, leaving 6 bases between. The CDR3 runs 12 residues. The CDR3 reads CASSWTADTQYF. The CDR3 DNA follows: TGTGCCAGCAGCTGGACAGCAGATACGCAGTATTTT.

There are a few counts of this clonotype. This chain links TRBV27 with TRBJ1-6; a possible D gene is TRBD1 (5 bases). Germline lookup yields CDR1 MNHEY and CDR2 SMNVEV (reference sequence). Deletions cut 3 bases from V and 6 bases from J, with 9 bases between. The CDR3 runs to 14 residues. The CDR3 DNA reads as TGTGCCAGCAGTTTTGACGGGGCTAATTCACCCCTCCACTTT. As protein: CASSFDGANSPLHF.

In this sample, this clonotype turned up a few times. The chain recombines TRBV7-8 with TRBJ2-2; 7 bases fit TRBD2. Germline assignment: CDR1 SGHVS and CDR2 FQNEAQ. Trimming at V came to 7 bases and at J to 2 bases, leaving 7 bases not matched to a gene. This CDR3 has 15 residues. The CDR3 DNA reads as TGTGCCAGCATCCTTTCTAGCGGTAACACCGGGGAGCTGTTTTTT. Translated, it gives CASILSSGNTGELFF.

This chain connects TRBV18 to TRBJ2-6; weak D call: TRBD1 (5 bases). From germline, CDR1 is KGHSH and CDR2 LQKENI. CDR3 length: 16 amino acids. V was pared by 3 bases and J by 2 bases, with 11 bases between. The CDR3 loop reads CASSPLHRPGANVLTF. The CDR3 region has the DNA TGTGCCAGCTCACCCCTCCACAGGCCTGGGGCCAACGTCCTGACTTTC.

Turning to this clonotype: A much larger clone lies one base from this, so it may be a read error. The gene calls are TRBV5-6 and TRBJ2-5; D gene ambiguous. The germline V gene encodes CDR1 SGHDT and CDR2 YYEEEE. The CDR3 loop spans 13 amino acids. Trimming stripped 0 bases from V and 4 bases from J, with 7 bases between. The CDR3, as DNA: TGTGCCAGCAGCTTGGACGCGGCAGAGACCCAGTACTTC. Its translation is CASSLDAAETQYF.

This chain links TRBV19 with TRBJ2-7; D tentatively reads TRBD1 or TRBD2 (6 bases each). The V gene's germline CDR1 is LNHDA and CDR2 SQIVND (reference sequence). Trimming removed 8 bases at V and 6 bases at J, with 17 bases between. The CDR3 covers 13 residues. The CDR3 here is CASRGTSMLEQYF. In DNA, the CDR3 is TGTGCCAGTCGGGGGACATCCATGCTCGAGCAGTACTTC.

The table lists this clonotype with a few counts. J is TRBJ2-3 and V is TRBV10-3; weak D call: TRBD2 (5 bases). V lost 7 bases and J lost 4, with 9 bases in between. This CDR3 comprises 12 residues. Germline CDR1 and CDR2: ENHRY and SYGVKD. The CDR3 coding sequence is TGTGCCATCAACGAGGGAGCAGATACGCAGTATTTT. Translation: CAINEGADTQYF.

This clonotype was detected many times. This chain joins TRBV12-3 or TRBV12-4 and TRBJ1-1, with D possibly matching TRBD1 (5 bases). V was clipped by 7 bases and J by 11 bases, with 20 bases between them. The CDR3 totals 13 residues. CDR3 residues: CASNKPGHADAFF. The CDR3 bases are TGTGCCAGCAACAAACCGGGGCATGCAGACGCTTTCTTT.

The gene calls are TRBV29-1 and TRBJ1-2, with a tentative D call TRBD1 (5 bases). The CDR3 runs 12 residues. CDR1 is SQVTM and CDR2 is ANQGSEA in the germline V gene. Trimming took 3 bases from V and 5 from J, leaving 10 bases between them. CDR3 region: CSVDAGNYGYTF. CDR3 sequence (DNA): TGCAGCGTTGACGCAGGGAATTATGGCTACACCTTC.

The chain recombines TRBV7-9 with TRBJ2-1; 11 bases agree with TRBD2. V gave up 3 bases and J gave up 4 bases; unmatched junction bases: 2. The germline gives CDR1 SEHNR, CDR2 FQNEAQ (reference sequence). This CDR3 region has 15 residues. The chain's CDR3 is CASSLASGRYNEQFF. DNA for the CDR3: TGTGCCAGCAGCTTGGCTAGCGGGAGGTACAATGAGCAGTTCTTC. The variable domain in full, with the rest retrieved from reference TRBV7-9 and TRBJ2-1, is DTGVSQNPRHKITKRGQNVTFRCDPISEHNRLYWYRQTLGQGPEFLTYFQNEAQLEKSRLLSDRFSAERPKGSFSTLEIQRTEQGDSAMYLCASSLASGRYNEQFFGPGTRLTVL.

This clonotype was observed a handful of times. The rearrangement joins TRBV24-1 to TRBJ2-5; no reliable D call. The CDR3 runs to 15 residues. CDR1 is KGHDR, CDR2 SFDVKD, per germline. Trimming took off 0 bases at V and 3 bases at J, with 10 bases between the two ends. The CDR3 loop is CATSDLSMGKETQYF. DNA of the CDR3: TGTGCCACCAGTGATTTGTCTATGGGGAAAGAGACCCAGTACTTC.

In its sample, this clonotype was seen many times. The chain is built from TRBV12-3 or TRBV12-4 and TRBJ2-3; 7 nucleotides align to TRBD2. The CDR3 is made up of 15 amino acids. The V gene end was trimmed by 5 bases and the J gene end by 2 bases; junction bases not matched to a gene: 7. The CDR3 DNA reads TGTGCCAGCAGTCTGGGGACTACCTACACAGATACGCAGTATTTT. Translated, it gives CASSLGTTYTDTQYF.

This clonotype appeared a few times. This chain joins TRBV12-3 or TRBV12-4 and TRBJ2-2; no clear D gene. The V end lost 4 bases, the J end lost 0 bases, and 6 bases lay between the germline ends. The CDR3 loop spans 14 amino acids. CDR3 DNA: TGTGCCAGCAGTTCCGAGTCGAACACCGGGGAGCTGTTTTTT. This codes for CASSSESNTGELFF.

The chain joins TRBV24-1 to TRBJ2-7, with 8 bases aligning to TRBD2. This CDR3 spans 15 amino acids. The ends lost 7 bases at V and 3 bases at J; junction bases unmatched: 10. Germline loops: CDR1 KGHDR, CDR2 SFDVKD. The CDR3 DNA sequence: TGTGCCACCAGCGACGCCGGGACTAGTCTCTACGAGCAGTACTTC. As protein: CATSDAGTSLYEQYF.

This clonotype has ten or more counts. The chain is built from TRBV3-1 and TRBJ1-2, with 7 bases lining up with TRBD1. CDR3 size: 15 residues. Trimming took 0 bases from V and 6 from J; bases not matched to a gene: 7. Germline V gene lookup returns CDR1 LGHDT and CDR2 YNNKEL (reference sequence). This chain's CDR3 is CASSQDPGGRNGYTF. In nucleotides, the CDR3 is TGTGCCAGCAGCCAAGATCCAGGGGGGAGGAATGGCTACACCTTC.

Concerning this clonotype: Given a much more abundant clone one base away, this may be a read error. The chain recombines TRBV7-9 with TRBJ2-3, with 8 bases aligning to TRBD2. Per germline, CDR1 SEHNR and CDR2 FQNEAQ (reference sequence). The CDR3 covers 14 residues. This chain's CDR3 is CASSERGSRDTQYF. The CDR3 coding sequence is TGTGCCAGCAGCGAGCGGGGGAGCAGAGATACGCAGTATTTT. The whole variable domain, remainder taken from reference TRBV7-9 and TRBJ2-3, is DTGVSQNPRHKITKRGQNVTFRCDPISEHNRLYWYRQTLGQGPEFLTYFQNEAQLEKSRLLSDRFSAERPKGSFSTLEIQRTEQGDSAMYLCASSERGSRDTQYFGPGTRLTVL.

The CDR3 DNA sequence: TGTGCCAGCAGTGAAGGGGCAGGTAGCCCCAATGAGCAGTTCTTC. It codes for CASSEGAGSPNEQFF. This chain links TRBV6-1 with TRBJ2-1; D remains ambiguous. Germline CDR1 reads MNHNS; CDR2 reads SASEGT. This CDR3 is 15 amino acids long. V lost 1 base, J lost 6 bases, and 13 bases lay in between.

This clonotype was detected many times. This sequence joins TRBV7-2 and TRBJ1-1, with unresolved D. This CDR3 is built from 14 residues. Trimming stripped 1 base from V and 1 base from J, with 7 bases between. Germline CDR1 is SGHTA and CDR2 is FQGNSA. The CDR3 DNA sequence: TGTGCCAGCAGCTTAGGTGATCGGAACACTGAAGCTTTCTTT. It yields the protein CASSLGDRNTEAFF.

The V call is TRBV28, the J call TRBJ1-6, with a tentative D call TRBD1 (5 bases). The CDR3 is 15 amino acids. V was trimmed by 4 bases and J by 6 bases, leaving 13 bases between them. Germline V gives CDR1 MDHEN, CDR2 SYDVKM. The CDR3 reads CASSSPTGANSPLHF. The CDR3 DNA reads TGTGCCAGCAGTTCCCCCACAGGAGCTAATTCACCCCTCCACTTT.

The V call is TRBV28, the J call TRBJ2-2; 13 nucleotides line up with TRBD2. The CDR3 consists of 16 residues. Trimming at V came to 3 bases and at J to 5 bases, leaving 3 bases not matched to a gene. Per the germline V gene, CDR1 is MDHEN and CDR2 is SYDVKM. The CDR3 reads CASSLWTSGRTGELFF. Written as DNA, the CDR3 is TGTGCCAGCAGTTTGTGGACTAGCGGGAGAACCGGGGAGCTGTTTTTT.

A few counts support this clonotype. This rearrangement joins TRBV20-1 to TRBJ2-7, with 7 bases that match TRBD1. V lost 7 bases, J lost 3 bases, and 12 bases stayed unmatched. In germline, CDR1 is DFQATT, CDR2 SNEGSKA (reference sequence). The CDR3 contains 14 residues. Here the CDR3 reads CSGPRRRDSYEQYF. The CDR3 nucleotides read TGCAGTGGACCAAGACGTCGGGACAGCTACGAGCAGTACTTC.

The chain carries TRBV6-1 and TRBJ2-7, with D perhaps matching TRBD1 (5 bases). Germline-derived CDR1 and CDR2 are MNHNS and SASEGT. Trimming removed 8 bases from V and 5 bases from J, with 13 bases in between. The CDR3 consists of 12 residues. The CDR3 DNA is TGTGCCAGCGGTGCAGGGCTAGACGAGCAGTACTTC. Translation: CASGAGLDEQYF.

This clonotype was seen only a few times. The CDR3 bases are TGCAGCGTTGTCCAGTCTAGCGGGGGGCCCTACTACGAGCAGTACTTC. Its protein product is CSVVQSSGGPYYEQYF. The genes are TRBV29-1 and TRBJ2-7; 11 bases are a match to TRBD2. Germline CDR1 and CDR2: SQVTM and ANQGSEA. CDR3 size: 16 residues. V lost 4 bases, J lost 3 bases, and 11 bases stayed unmatched.

V usage is TRBV12-3 or TRBV12-4 and J usage is TRBJ2-3, with D tentatively TRBD1 (6 bases). V lost 8 bases, J lost 2 bases, and 8 bases lay in between. This CDR3 has 12 amino acids. The CDR3 DNA sequence: TGTGCCAGCGGGGGCCCCACAGATACGCAGTATTTT. Protein: CASGGPTDTQYF.